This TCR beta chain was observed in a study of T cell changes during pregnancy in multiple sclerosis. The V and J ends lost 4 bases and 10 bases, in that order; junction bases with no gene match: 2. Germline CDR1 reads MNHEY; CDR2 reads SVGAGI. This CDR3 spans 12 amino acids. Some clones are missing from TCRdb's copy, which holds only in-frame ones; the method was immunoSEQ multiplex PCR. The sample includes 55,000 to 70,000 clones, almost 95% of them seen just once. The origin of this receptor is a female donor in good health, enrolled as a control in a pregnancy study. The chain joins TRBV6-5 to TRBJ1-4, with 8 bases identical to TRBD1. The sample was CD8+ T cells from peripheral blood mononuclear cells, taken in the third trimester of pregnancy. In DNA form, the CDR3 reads TGTGCCAGCAGTTCCGGACAGGGAAAACTGTTTTTT. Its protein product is CASSSGQGKLFF.